The 27 T cell receptor beta chains reported below all come from one sample, sequenced in a study of blood T cell repertoires in COVID-19. Some clones are missing from TCRdb's copy, which holds only in-frame ones; the method was immunoSEQ multiplex PCR. Of over 200,000 clones detected, 85% to 90% appear once; the ten largest clones hold more than 5.5%. Sequencing was done on a sample of peripheral blood. The receptor set was obtained from an elderly man with acute or convalescent COVID-19.

The rearrangement uses TRBV6-5 and TRBJ1-2; D gene unclear. V lost 4 bases to trimming and J lost 2 bases, with 11 bases between them. This CDR3 has 14 amino acids. Germline V CDR1 and CDR2: MNHEY, SVGAGI. The CDR3 loop reads CASSSPAGNYGYTF. CDR3 coding DNA: TGTGCCAGCAGTTCCCCCGCGGGGAACTATGGCTACACCTTC.

The J gene is TRBJ1-3, the V gene TRBV19, with a tentative D call TRBD1 (5 bases). Germline V gene lookup returns CDR1 LNHDA and CDR2 SQIVND (reference sequence). The CDR3 length is 17 residues. Trimming removed 6 bases from V and 0 bases from J, with 18 bases in between. DNA of the CDR3: TGTGCCAGTAGCCCATCTGTGGGGCAAAGCTCTGGAAACACCATATATTTT. Protein sequence: CASSPSVGQSSGNTIYF. The full variable domain, its missing parts supplied by reference TRBV19 and TRBJ1-3, is DGGITQSPKYLFRKEGQNVTLSCEQNLNHDAMYWYRQDPGQGLRLIYYSQIVNDFQKGDIAEGYSVSREKKESFPLTVTSAQKNPTAFYLCASSPSVGQSSGNTIYFGEGSWLTVV.

The V and J genes are TRBV7-2 and TRBJ2-3; weak D call: TRBD1 (6 bases). The CDR3 covers 15 residues. In germline, CDR1 is SGHTA, CDR2 FQGNSA. Trimming removed 4 bases from V and 6 bases from J, with 17 bases in between. In nucleotides, the CDR3 is TGTGCCAGCAGCTCCCAGGGGATCGGTACGGATACGCAGTATTTT. Amino acid sequence: CASSSQGIGTDTQYF.

J is TRBJ2-2 and V is TRBV5-8; a possible D gene is TRBD1 (5 bases). Trimming stripped 5 bases from V and 2 bases from J, with 16 bases between. The CDR3 has 16 residues. Germline values: CDR1 SGHTS, CDR2 YDEGEE. The CDR3 region has the DNA TGTGCCAGCAGGGCCGCCGCGACAGCCAACACCGGGGAGCTGTTTTTT. Translation: CASRAAATANTGELFF.

The rearrangement links TRBV5-5 to TRBJ2-1; 7 bases line up with TRBD2. V lost 1 base, J lost 7 bases, and 5 bases stayed unmatched. This CDR3 region has 14 residues. CDR1 is SGHKS and CDR2 is YYEKEE in the germline V gene (reference sequence). The CDR3 spells CASSLFLADNEQFF. The CDR3 DNA reads as TGTGCCAGCAGCTTGTTCCTAGCGGATAATGAGCAGTTCTTC.

CDR3 DNA sequence: TGCGCCAGCAGTGAGTCGGACAGGGGGTCGGCTAAATTCTCCAATGAGCAGTTCTTC. The encoded protein is CASSESDRGSAKFSNEQFF. The chain recombines TRBV10-1 with TRBJ2-1; 10 nucleotides match TRBD1. CDR3 length: 19 amino acids. Germline lookup yields CDR1 WNHNN and CDR2 SYGVQD (reference sequence). After removal of 0 bases from V and 6 bases from J, the junction contained 14 bases not matched to a gene.

The chain uses TRBV6-2 or TRBV6-3 and TRBJ2-7, with D hard to call. Trimming removed 6 bases from V and 1 base from J, with 16 bases in between. CDR3 length equals 15 residues. The germline gives CDR1 MNHEY, CDR2 SVGEGT. CDR3 bases: TGTGCCAGCAGACCTGACACCTACCGGTCCTACGAGCAGTACTTC. Residues: CASRPDTYRSYEQYF.

This rearrangement joins TRBV5-1 to TRBJ2-1; tentative D call: TRBD2 (5 bases). V lost 0 bases to trimming and J lost 0 bases, with 10 bases between them. CDR1 and CDR2 from the germline V gene are SGHRS and YFSETQ. This CDR3 spans 16 amino acids. CDR3 residues: CASSLGSGISYNEQFF. The CDR3 region has the DNA TGCGCCAGCAGCTTGGGGAGCGGCATCTCCTACAATGAGCAGTTCTTC. Full variable domain (outside the CDR3, taken from reference TRBV5-1 and TRBJ2-1): KAGVTQTPRYLIKTRGQQVTLSCSPISGHRSVSWYQQTPGQGLQFLFEYFSETQRNKGNFPGRFSGRQFSNSRSEMNVSTLELGDSALYLCASSLGSGISYNEQFFGPGTRLTVL.

The rearrangement joins TRBV9 to TRBJ2-2, with a tentative D call TRBD1 (6 bases). The CDR3 is 14 amino acids. The germline V and J ends were trimmed by 4 bases and 8 bases, with 15 bases remaining between them. CDR1 is SGDLS and CDR2 is YYNGEE in the germline V gene. DNA of the CDR3: TGTGCCAGCAGCCCTCAACAGGGTATGGGGGAGCTGTTTTTT. Amino acids: CASSPQQGMGELFF.

This clone has a single count. The chain combines TRBV15 with TRBJ1-5; 9 bases align to TRBD1. The CDR3 extends over 13 amino acids. The germline V gene has CDR1 LNHNV and CDR2 YYDKDF (reference sequence). The trim removed 9 bases at V and 3 bases at J, leaving 3 bases unmatched. Here the CDR3 DNA reads TGTGCCACGGGGACAGGGATCAATCAGCCCCAGCATTTT. Translating gives CATGTGINQPQHF.

The chain has TRBV7-9 and TRBJ1-2, with D unresolved. The germline V gene has CDR1 SEHNR and CDR2 FQNEAQ (reference sequence). The germline V and J ends were trimmed by 11 bases and 3 bases, with 10 bases remaining between them. The CDR3 has 11 amino acids. The CDR3 spells CAAREDYGYTF. The CDR3 region has the DNA TGTGCCGCAAGGGAGGACTATGGCTACACCTTC.

The gene calls are TRBV28 and TRBJ2-7, with D perhaps matching TRBD1 (5 bases). V was pared by 3 bases and J by 5 bases, with 11 bases between. Germline-derived CDR1 and CDR2 are MDHEN and SYDVKM. The CDR3 runs to 13 residues. The CDR3 DNA sequence: TGTGCCAGCAGTTTCTCAGGGTCCCACGAGCAGTACGTC. As protein: CASSFSGSHEQYV.

The chain uses TRBV28 and TRBJ2-1, with TRBD2 identical over 9 bases. Germline lookup yields CDR1 MDHEN and CDR2 SYDVKM. V trimming: 5 bases; J trimming: 15 bases; junction bases outside the gene matches: 20. This CDR3 spans 16 amino acids. CDR3 DNA sequence: TGTGCCAGCAGTCCCCCATCGAGCACTAGCGGGCCTCCGACGTTCTTC. It is translated as CASSPPSSTSGPPTFF.

This clone was observed a few times. The V and J genes are TRBV10-2 and TRBJ2-7, with 9 bases that match TRBD1. Germline CDR1 is WSHSY and CDR2 is SAAADI. V lost 3 bases, J lost 1 base, and 10 bases stayed unmatched. This CDR3 has 17 amino acids. CDR3 sequence reads: CASSEVYRTGVSYEQYV. Here the CDR3 DNA reads TGCGCCAGCAGTGAAGTTTATAGGACAGGGGTATCCTACGAGCAGTACGTC.

The chain has TRBV3-1 (or the pseudogene TRBV3-2) and TRBJ2-2; 10 bases line up with TRBD2. Germline values: CDR1 LGHDT, CDR2 YNNKEL (reference sequence). J was trimmed by 7 bases and V by 4 bases; bases with no gene match: 9. This CDR3 is built from 16 residues. The CDR3 nucleotides read TGTGCCAGCAGCCCCGCGCTAGCGGGAGTGGGCGGGGAGCTGTTTTTT. It translates to CASSPALAGVGGELFF.

The V gene is TRBV7-2, the J gene TRBJ2-3; tentatively, D is TRBD1 (6 bases). Germline CDR1 SGHTA, CDR2 FQGNSA. The CDR3 sequence is 15 residues long. The ends were cut back, 1 base at V and 2 bases at J, with 10 bases in the middle. The chain's CDR3 is CASSLEGVLTDTQYF. CDR3 sequence (DNA): TGTGCCAGCAGCTTAGAGGGGGTGCTCACAGATACGCAGTATTTT.

This chain joins TRBV7-9 and TRBJ2-7, with TRBD1 identical over 8 bases. Germline loops: CDR1 SEHNR, CDR2 FQNEAQ (reference sequence). V shed 5 bases and J 2 bases; nucleotides not matched to a gene: 5. The CDR3 consists of 14 residues. CDR3 nucleotides: TGTGCCAGCAGCCCCTGGACAGGGCCCTACGAGCAGTACTTC. This translates into CASSPWTGPYEQYF.

V usage is TRBV7-6 and J usage is TRBJ2-3, with TRBD1 matching over 7 bases. This CDR3 has 19 residues. J gave up 4 bases and V 2 bases, and 18 bases lay outside the gene matches. CDR1 SGHVS and CDR2 FNYEAQ come from the germline V gene. CDR3 sequence reads: CASSLSANPGQSMADTQYF. The CDR3, as DNA: TGTGCCAGCAGCTTATCCGCCAACCCGGGACAGAGCATGGCAGATACGCAGTATTTT. Based on the CDR3 plus reference TRBV7-6 and TRBJ2-3, the full variable domain is GAGVSQSPRYKVTKRGQDVALRCDPISGHVSLYWYRQALGQGPEFLTYFNYEAQQDKSGLPNDRFSAERPEGSISTLTIQRTEQRDSAMYRCASSLSANPGQSMADTQYFGPGTRLTVL.

V usage is TRBV27 and J usage is TRBJ2-1, with TRBD2 matching over 8 bases. The CDR3 loop spans 16 amino acids. Trimming took 6 bases from V and 3 from J; bases not matched to a gene: 10. Per the germline V gene, CDR1 is MNHEY and CDR2 is SMNVEV (reference sequence). This CDR3 reads CASRDKYSGNYNEQFF. Here the CDR3 DNA reads TGTGCCAGCAGAGATAAATATAGCGGGAACTACAATGAGCAGTTCTTC.

CDR3 in DNA: TGTGCCAGCAGCGTGGGACAGACTTCCTACGAGCAGTACGTC. Its translation: CASSVGQTSYEQYV. The chain is built from TRBV7-9 and TRBJ2-7, with 7 bases aligning to TRBD1. V dropped 5 bases and J dropped 1; count of bases not matched to a gene: 5. The CDR3 covers 14 residues. Germline V CDR1 and CDR2: SEHNR, FQNEAQ (reference sequence).

The CDR3 protein is CASREGTVGQPQHF. Here the CDR3 DNA reads TGTGCCAGCAGGGAGGGTACAGTGGGTCAGCCCCAGCATTTT. V usage is TRBV28 and J usage is TRBJ1-5; D uncertain. Germline lookup yields CDR1 MDHEN and CDR2 SYDVKM. The CDR3 extends over 14 amino acids. Trimming pared 6 bases from V and 6 bases from J, leaving 15 bases between.

The rearrangement links TRBV5-1 to TRBJ2-5; 7 nucleotides match TRBD1. The CDR3 loop spans 14 amino acids. The V and J ends lost 0 bases and 5 bases, in that order; junction bases with no gene match: 4. Germline V gene lookup returns CDR1 SGHRS and CDR2 YFSETQ. The CDR3 is CASSLDTGDETQYF. The CDR3 DNA follows: TGCGCCAGCAGCTTGGATACAGGGGATGAGACCCAGTACTTC.

The chain has TRBV19 and TRBJ2-2, with 12 bases identical to TRBD1. This CDR3 has 16 residues. Trimming removed 7 bases from V and 4 bases from J; junction bases left unmatched: 7. Germline V gives CDR1 LNHDA, CDR2 SQIVND (reference sequence). The CDR3 sequence is CASTGGQGARTGELFF. DNA of the CDR3: TGTGCCAGTACGGGGGGACAGGGGGCGCGCACCGGGGAGCTGTTTTTT. Using reference TRBV19 and TRBJ2-2 for the parts outside the CDR3, the full variable domain is DGGITQSPKYLFRKEGQNVTLSCEQNLNHDAMYWYRQDPGQGLRLIYYSQIVNDFQKGDIAEGYSVSREKKESFPLTVTSAQKNPTAFYLCASTGGQGARTGELFFGEGSRLTVL.

The table lists this clone with a count of one. The chain couples TRBV19 to TRBJ2-3; D may be TRBD1 (6 bases). CDR1 is LNHDA and CDR2 is SQIVND in the germline V gene (reference sequence). V lost 11 bases and J 2 bases, leaving 17 bases between the germline ends. This CDR3 is built from 14 residues. The CDR3 protein is CAGDGQNLTDTQYF. The CDR3 DNA sequence: TGTGCCGGGGACGGACAGAACCTCACAGATACGCAGTATTTT.

This sequence joins TRBV5-4 and TRBJ1-6; D possibly corresponds to TRBD1 (5 bases). CDR1 is SGHNT and CDR2 is YYREEE in the germline V gene (reference sequence). The V gene lost 4 bases and the J gene lost 17 bases, with 19 bases spanning the gap. The CDR3 runs 13 residues. CDR3 region: CASSVTGQGPFHF. CDR3 in DNA: TGTGCCAGCAGCGTCACAGGCCAGGGCCCCTTCCACTTT.

The J gene is TRBJ1-2, the V gene TRBV5-5; 7 nucleotides align to TRBD1. The V segment lost 0 bases and the J segment 4 bases; nucleotides outside the gene matches: 6. The CDR3 is made up of 15 amino acids. Germline V gene sequence: CDR1 SGHKS, CDR2 YYEKEE (reference sequence). CDR3 protein: CASSLVAGGFYGYTF. CDR3 nucleotides: TGTGCCAGCAGCTTGGTGGCAGGGGGATTCTATGGCTACACCTTC.

The J gene is TRBJ2-1, the V gene TRBV3-1 (or the pseudogene TRBV3-2); 7 nucleotides align to TRBD2. V lost 8 bases and J lost 4; bases outside the gene matches: 8. The CDR3 contains 14 residues. CDR1 is LGHDT and CDR2 is YNNKEL in the germline V gene (reference sequence). The CDR3 nucleotides are TGTGCCAGCTTATCAAGCGGGGTGTACAATGAGCAGTTCTTC. It encodes CASLSSGVYNEQFF.